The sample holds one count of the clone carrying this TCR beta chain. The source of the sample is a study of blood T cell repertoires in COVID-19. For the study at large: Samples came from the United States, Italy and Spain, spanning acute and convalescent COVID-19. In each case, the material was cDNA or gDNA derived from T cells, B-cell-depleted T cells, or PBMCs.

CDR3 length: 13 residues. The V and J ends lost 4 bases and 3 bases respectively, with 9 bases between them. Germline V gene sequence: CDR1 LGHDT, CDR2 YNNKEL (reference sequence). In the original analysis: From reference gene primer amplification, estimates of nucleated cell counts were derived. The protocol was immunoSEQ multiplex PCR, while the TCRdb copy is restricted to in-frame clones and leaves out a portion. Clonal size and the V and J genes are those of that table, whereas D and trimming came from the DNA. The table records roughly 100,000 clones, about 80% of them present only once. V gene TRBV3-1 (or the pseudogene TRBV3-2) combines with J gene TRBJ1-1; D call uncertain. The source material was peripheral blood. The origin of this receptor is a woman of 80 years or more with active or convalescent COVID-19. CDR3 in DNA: TGTGCCAGCAGCCCTGACTGGGACACTGAAGCTTTCTTT. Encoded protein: CASSPDWDTEAFF.